This passage covers 18 T cell receptor beta chains from one sample sequenced in a study of CD8 T cell repertoires and HIV-1 epitope variants. Generated by immunoSEQ multiplex PCR, the TCRdb table keeps only in-frame clones and is missing some. This table holds over 90,000 clones, over 70% found once. Sample: uncultured baseline CD8+ T cells from peripheral blood mononuclear cells (PBMCs). All receptors come from a male donor with HIV.

CDR3 sequence (DNA): TGTGCCACCAGCAGAGCCGCGGTCTCAGAGACCCAGTACTTC. It codes for CATSRAAVSETQYF. The rearrangement links TRBV15 to TRBJ2-5; D not certain. This CDR3 has 14 amino acids. In germline, CDR1 is LNHNV, CDR2 YYDKDF (reference sequence). Trimming took off 1 base at V and 4 bases at J, with 10 bases between the two ends.

This clone came up once. V and J are TRBV5-4 and TRBJ2-1, with D tentatively TRBD1 (6 bases). This CDR3 is built from 16 residues. The germline CDR1 and CDR2 sequences are SGHNT and YYREEE (reference sequence). V lost 0 bases and J lost 7, with 17 bases in between. The DNA of the CDR3 is TGTGCCAGCAGCTTGGGTGCAGCGAGGGGGTGGAATGAGCAGTTCTTC. It yields the protein CASSLGAARGWNEQFF. The variable domain in full, completed from reference TRBV5-4 and TRBJ2-1, reads ETGVTQSPTHLIKTRGQQVTLRCSSQSGHNTVSWYQQALGQGPQFIFQYYREEENGRGNFPPRFSGLQFPNYSSELNVNALELDDSALYLCASSLGAARGWNEQFFGPGTRLTVL.

This clone has a handful of counts. The DNA for the CDR3 is TGTGCCAGCAGCTTAAGACCAGGGGGTGGTTATGGCTACACCTTC. Residues: CASSLRPGGGYGYTF. The J gene is TRBJ1-2, the V gene TRBV7-3, with 7 bases lining up with TRBD1. CDR1 is SGHTA and CDR2 is FQGTGA in the germline V gene. The CDR3 sequence is 15 residues long. With V trimmed by 1 base and J by 5 bases, 7 bases remained unmatched. The full variable domain, rest sourced from reference TRBV7-3 and TRBJ1-2, is GAGVSQTPSNKVTEKGKYVELRCDPISGHTALYWYRQSLGQGPEFLIYFQGTGAADDSGLPNDRFFAVRPEGSVSTLKIQRTERGDSAVYLCASSLRPGGGYGYTFGSGTRLTVV.

The CDR3 spells CASSFQGSSYEQYF. The CDR3 DNA reads TGTGCCAGCAGCTTCCAGGGATCATCCTACGAGCAGTACTTC. This chain links TRBV5-4 with TRBJ2-7; maybe TRBD1 (5 bases). V was pared by 2 bases and J by 1 base, with 10 bases between. This CDR3 is built from 14 residues. From germline, CDR1 is SGHNT and CDR2 YYREEE (reference sequence).

The chain joins TRBV4-3 to TRBJ2-3, with TRBD2 identical over 8 bases. Trimming took 3 bases from V and 2 from J; bases not matched to a gene: 7. The germline V gene has CDR1 LGHNA and CDR2 YSLEER. The CDR3 totals 16 residues. The CDR3 nucleotides read TGCGCCAGCAGCCAGGGGGTAGCGGGATCCACAGATACGCAGTATTTT. It is translated as CASSQGVAGSTDTQYF.

This chain uses TRBV28 with TRBJ1-2; TRBD1 matches at 7 bases. There are 13 residues in the CDR3. Unmatched junction bases numbered 3, after V lost 8 bases and J lost 0 bases. In germline, CDR1 is MDHEN, CDR2 SYDVKM. The CDR3 region is CASWDSANYGYTF. The CDR3 nucleotides read TGTGCCAGCTGGGACAGTGCTAACTATGGCTACACCTTC.

The genes are TRBV19 and TRBJ2-7; no clear D gene. The germline V and J ends were trimmed by 7 bases and 1 base, with 14 bases remaining between them. The germline CDR1 and CDR2 sequences are LNHDA and SQIVND (reference sequence). The CDR3 contains 14 residues. The CDR3 coding sequence is TGTGCCAGTAAACCGTCGAGGCAGTCCTACGAGCAGTACTTC. Translated: CASKPSRQSYEQYF.

In this sample, this clone turned up a few times. The CDR3 reads CASSQVPGEQYF. The CDR3 DNA reads TGTGCCAGCAGCCAAGTGCCGGGAGAGCAGTACTTC. The chain uses TRBV4-2 and TRBJ2-7, with a possible D match to TRBD2 (5 bases). From germline, CDR1 is LGHNA and CDR2 YNFKEQ. This CDR3 comprises 12 residues. Trimming removed 1 base at V and 7 bases at J, with 8 bases between.

This clone appeared a single time. This sequence joins TRBV7-8 and TRBJ2-1; a possible D gene is TRBD1 (7 bases). The CDR3 extends over 15 amino acids. The V end lost 4 bases, the J end lost 7 bases, and 17 bases lay between the germline ends. CDR1 SGHVS and CDR2 FQNEAQ come from the germline V gene. The CDR3 nucleotides read TGTGCCAGCAGCTCAAGGAGGGGGACAGAGAATGAGCAGTTCTTC. Translating gives CASSSRRGTENEQFF.

The V and J genes are TRBV7-6 and TRBJ2-7, with D unresolved. The CDR3 totals 13 residues. V lost 1 base to trimming and J lost 2 bases, with 6 bases between them. Germline CDR1 and CDR2: SGHVS and FNYEAQ. The CDR3 nucleotides are TGTGCCAGCAGCTTAGAATTAACCTACGAGCAGTACTTC. This codes for CASSLELTYEQYF. The entire variable domain, with the rest obtained from reference TRBV7-6 and TRBJ2-7, is as follows: GAGVSQSPRYKVTKRGQDVALRCDPISGHVSLYWYRQALGQGPEFLTYFNYEAQQDKSGLPNDRFSAERPEGSISTLTIQRTEQRDSAMYRCASSLELTYEQYFGPGTRLTVT.

This clone was counted only a few times. The gene calls are TRBV28 and TRBJ1-4; TRBD1 might be the D (6 bases). The CDR3 length is 12 residues. Germline V gives CDR1 MDHEN, CDR2 SYDVKM. V dropped 10 bases and J dropped 5 bases, with 11 bases sitting between them. The CDR3 is CATVTGNEKLFF. The CDR3 DNA follows: TGTGCCACCGTAACAGGGAATGAAAAACTGTTTTTT.

The chain combines TRBV15 with TRBJ1-2; D gene ambiguous. V was pared by 6 bases and J by 0 bases, with 14 bases between. Germline V lookup: CDR1 LNHNV, CDR2 YYDKDF (reference sequence). This CDR3 spans 15 amino acids. This chain's CDR3 is CATSSDGGPNYGYTF. The CDR3 bases are TGTGCCACCAGTTCAGATGGCGGACCTAACTATGGCTACACCTTC.

The chain combines TRBV18 with TRBJ2-1; 7 nucleotides line up with TRBD2. The CDR3 spans 13 residues. Germline lookup yields CDR1 KGHSH and CDR2 LQKENI. The trim removed 3 bases at V and 8 bases at J, leaving 4 bases unmatched. CDR3 nucleotides: TGTGCCAGCTCACCTTGGGAGGGAGATGAGCAGTTCTTC. It translates to CASSPWEGDEQFF.

The V gene is TRBV10-2, the J gene TRBJ2-7; D not resolved. V gave up 3 bases and J gave up 2 bases, with 8 bases separating them. From germline, CDR1 is WSHSY and CDR2 SAAADI. This CDR3 is 13 amino acids long. In DNA form, the CDR3 reads TGCGCCAGCAGTGACGGGTTGACCTACGAGCAGTACTTC. Translation: CASSDGLTYEQYF.

V usage is TRBV4-3 and J usage is TRBJ1-1, with 8 positions matching TRBD1. CDR3 length: 17 residues. J gave up 1 base and V 2 bases, and 9 bases lay outside the gene matches. CDR1 is LGHNA and CDR2 is YSLEER in the germline V gene. This CDR3 is CASSQRPRDRRNTEAFF. CDR3 DNA sequence: TGCGCCAGCAGCCAACGACCGAGGGACAGGCGGAACACTGAAGCTTTCTTT.

The V call is TRBV19, the J call TRBJ2-7; 8 nucleotides match TRBD2. The CDR3 is 14 amino acids. The V segment lost 10 bases and the J segment 0 bases; nucleotides outside the gene matches: 8. Germline-derived CDR1 and CDR2 are LNHDA and SQIVND (reference sequence). The DNA for the CDR3 is TGTGCCACCACGCGGGGGGTTCTCTCCTACGAGCAGTACTTC. Amino acids: CATTRGVLSYEQYF.

The chain is built from TRBV29-1 and TRBJ2-5; 9 nucleotides match TRBD2. CDR1 is SQVTM and CDR2 is ANQGSEA in the germline V gene. J lost 5 bases, V lost 6 bases, and 7 bases had no gene match. The CDR3 has 13 amino acids. CDR3 sequence reads: CSVSGGPGETQYF. The CDR3 DNA reads TGCAGCGTAAGCGGGGGGCCGGGCGAGACCCAGTACTTC.

The count of this clone is one. The chain employs TRBV28 and TRBJ2-3; a weak D match, TRBD2 (5 bases). The ends were cut back, 3 bases at V and 0 bases at J, with 13 bases in the middle. Germline CDR1 reads MDHEN; CDR2 reads SYDVKM. This CDR3 has 16 residues. In DNA, the CDR3 is TGTGCCAGCAGTTTCGGGCTAGCCGTAAGCACAGATACGCAGTATTTT. Its translation is CASSFGLAVSTDTQYF.